The 9 T cell receptor beta chains below come from one sample, sequenced in a study of OX40 agonist ivuxolimab in advanced cancers. TCRdb keeps only in-frame clones here, not all; method: immunoSEQ multiplex PCR. Of about 93,000 clones in the sample, 90% to 95% were seen once. Source: CD4+ or CD8+ T cells sorted from blood, taken in a trial of the OX40 agonist ivuxolimab. The receptors were gathered from an adult with an advanced solid tumor such as melanoma, head and neck, liver or kidney cancer.

The chain uses TRBV18 and TRBJ2-5; 12 bases are shared with TRBD2. V shed 4 bases and J 3 bases; nucleotides not matched to a gene: 3. The CDR3 spans 15 residues. Germline V CDR1 and CDR2: KGHSH, LQKENI. The CDR3 region has the DNA TGTGCCAGCTCACGGACTAGCGGGATGAAAGAGACCCAGTACTTC. Amino acid sequence: CASSRTSGMKETQYF.

This rearrangement joins TRBV6-1 to TRBJ1-4; possible D gene TRBD1, 6 bases. Trimming left V 6 bases short and J 13 bases short, with 15 bases between. The CDR3 runs 12 residues. Per germline, CDR1 MNHNS and CDR2 SASEGT. The CDR3 nucleotides are TGTGCCAGCAGAGAGGACAGTCGGATACTGTTTTTT. Translation gives CASREDSRILFF.

The rearrangement uses TRBV5-5 and TRBJ2-7; D is perhaps TRBD1 (5 bases). Germline V gene data show CDR1 as SGHKS and CDR2 as YYEKEE (reference sequence). The length of the CDR3 is 14 residues. The ends were cut back, 0 bases at V and 0 bases at J, with 7 bases in the middle. CDR3 DNA sequence: TGTGCCAGCAGCTTGGAGGGGATCTCCTACGAGCAGTACTTC. This sequence encodes CASSLEGISYEQYF.

This chain links TRBV9 with TRBJ2-1, with no clear D. Trimming cost V 2 bases and J 6 bases, with 9 bases left between them. Germline loops: CDR1 SGDLS, CDR2 YYNGEE. The CDR3 consists of 13 residues. The CDR3 DNA reads TGTGCCAGCAGCGTCTACGTCTCCAATGAGCAGTTCTTC. This sequence encodes CASSVYVSNEQFF.

This clone was seen more than once but under ten times. This chain links TRBV30 with TRBJ1-1; D unclear. Trimming stripped 2 bases from V and 3 bases from J, with 10 bases between. The CDR3 is 13 amino acids. CDR1 is GTSNPN and CDR2 is SVGIG in the germline V gene (reference sequence). The CDR3 loop reads CAWSSFGDTEAFF. DNA of the CDR3: TGTGCCTGGAGTTCCTTCGGGGACACTGAAGCTTTCTTT.

This chain joins TRBV9 and TRBJ1-1; D gene unclear. This CDR3 comprises 14 residues. CDR1 SGDLS and CDR2 YYNGEE come from the germline V gene. Trimming removed 0 bases from V and 6 bases from J, with 12 bases in between. This CDR3 is CASSVGAGGPEAFF. CDR3 DNA sequence: TGTGCCAGCAGCGTAGGAGCAGGAGGCCCTGAAGCTTTCTTT.

The chain uses TRBV19 and TRBJ2-7, with 8 bases identical to TRBD1. The germline CDR1 and CDR2 sequences are LNHDA and SQIVND (reference sequence). This CDR3 is 14 amino acids long. J lost 1 base, V lost 3 bases, and 2 bases had no gene match. Written as DNA, the CDR3 is TGTGCCAGTAGTATTTGGACAGGGTCCTACGAGCAGTACTTC. Its protein product is CASSIWTGSYEQYF.

The chain recombines TRBV7-6 with TRBJ2-7; 8 nucleotides agree with TRBD2. V was clipped by 3 bases and J by 0 bases; unmatched bases: 4. The CDR3 sequence is 15 residues long. CDR1 and CDR2 (germline): SGHVS, FNYEAQ. CDR3 loop: CASSLYTSGSYEQYF. CDR3 nucleotides: TGTGCCAGCAGCTTGTACACTAGCGGCTCCTACGAGCAGTACTTC. Looking up the rest from reference TRBV7-6 and TRBJ2-7 gives the full variable domain: GAGVSQSPRYKVTKRGQDVALRCDPISGHVSLYWYRQALGQGPEFLTYFNYEAQQDKSGLPNDRFSAERPEGSISTLTIQRTEQRDSAMYRCASSLYTSGSYEQYFGPGTRLTVT.

This clone was seen once. The V and J genes are TRBV27 and TRBJ2-7; 10 nucleotides align to TRBD1. Germline V gene sequence: CDR1 MNHEY, CDR2 SMNVEV (reference sequence). J was trimmed by 2 bases and V by 3 bases; bases with no gene match: 1. This CDR3 has 14 residues. This chain's CDR3 is CASSFGTGAYEQYF. The DNA of the CDR3 is TGTGCCAGCAGTTTTGGGACAGGGGCCTACGAGCAGTACTTC.